This T cell receptor beta chain is from a study of control samples from healthy donors and cancer patients. Germline loops: CDR1 GTSNPN, CDR2 SVGIG (reference sequence). The CDR3 has 13 amino acids. The ends were cut back, 4 bases at V and 2 bases at J, with 8 bases in the middle. Data came from immunoSEQ multiplex PCR; TCRdb stores just in-frame clones and leaves some out. Seen here are some 120,000 clones, 75% to 95% observed once, and the top ten hold less than 2.5%. V is TRBV30 and J is TRBJ2-2, with D unresolved. Sequencing was done on a sample of blood. The origin of this receptor is a man younger than 30 in good health. DNA of the CDR3: TGTGCCTGGAACGGTCTTAACACCGGGGAGCTGTTTTTT. Its protein is CAWNGLNTGELFF.